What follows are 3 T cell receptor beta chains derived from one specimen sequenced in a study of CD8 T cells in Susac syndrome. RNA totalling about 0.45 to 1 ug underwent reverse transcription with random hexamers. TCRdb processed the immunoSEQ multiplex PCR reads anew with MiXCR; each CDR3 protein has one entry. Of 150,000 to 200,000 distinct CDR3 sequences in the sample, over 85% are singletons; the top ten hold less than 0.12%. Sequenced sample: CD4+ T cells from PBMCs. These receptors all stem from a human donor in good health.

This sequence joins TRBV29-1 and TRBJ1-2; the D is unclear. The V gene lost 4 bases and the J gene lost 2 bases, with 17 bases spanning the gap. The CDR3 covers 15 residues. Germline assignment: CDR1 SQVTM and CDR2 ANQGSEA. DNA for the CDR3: TGCAGCGTTGTCGTGGAAGGGAATCGCAACTATGGCTACACCTTC. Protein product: CSVVVEGNRNYGYTF.

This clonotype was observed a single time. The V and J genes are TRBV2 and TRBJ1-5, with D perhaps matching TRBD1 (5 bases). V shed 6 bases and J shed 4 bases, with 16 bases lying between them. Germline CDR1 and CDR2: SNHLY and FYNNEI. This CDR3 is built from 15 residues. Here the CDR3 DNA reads TGTGCCAGCAGGCTCACCGGGGGTGGGAATCAGCCCCAGCATTTT. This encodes CASRLTGGGNQPQHF. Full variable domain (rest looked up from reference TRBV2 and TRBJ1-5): EPEVTQTPSHQVTQMGQEVILRCVPISNHLYFYWYRQILGQKVEFLVSFYNNEISEKSEIFDDQFSVERPDGSNFTLKIRSTKLEDSAMYFCASRLTGGGNQPQHFGDGTRLSIL.

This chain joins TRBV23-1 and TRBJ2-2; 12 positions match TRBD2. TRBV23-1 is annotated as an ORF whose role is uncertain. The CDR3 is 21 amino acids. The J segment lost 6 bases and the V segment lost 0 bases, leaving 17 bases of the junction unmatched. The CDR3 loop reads CASSQSEQSRTSGRRAGELFF. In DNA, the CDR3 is TGCGCCAGCAGTCAATCTGAACAGTCCAGAACTAGCGGGAGGAGGGCCGGGGAGCTGTTTTTT.